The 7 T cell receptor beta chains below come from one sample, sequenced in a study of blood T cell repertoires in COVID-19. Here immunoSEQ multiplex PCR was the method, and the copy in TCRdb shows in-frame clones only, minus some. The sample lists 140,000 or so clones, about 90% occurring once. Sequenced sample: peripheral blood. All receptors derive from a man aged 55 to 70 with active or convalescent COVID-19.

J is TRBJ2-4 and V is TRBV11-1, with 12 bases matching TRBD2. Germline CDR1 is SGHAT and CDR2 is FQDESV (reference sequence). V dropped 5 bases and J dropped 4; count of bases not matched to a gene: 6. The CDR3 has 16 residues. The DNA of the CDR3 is TGTGCCAGCAGCACCGGGACTAGCGGGTTGAAAAACATTCAGTACTTC. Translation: CASSTGTSGLKNIQYF.

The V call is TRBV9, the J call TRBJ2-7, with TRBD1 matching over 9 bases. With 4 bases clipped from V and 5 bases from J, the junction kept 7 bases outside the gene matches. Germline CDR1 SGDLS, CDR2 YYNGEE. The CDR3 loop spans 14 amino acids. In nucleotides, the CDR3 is TGTGCCAGCAGCCCACAGGGGGCAGGCGACGAGCAGTACTTC. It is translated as CASSPQGAGDEQYF.

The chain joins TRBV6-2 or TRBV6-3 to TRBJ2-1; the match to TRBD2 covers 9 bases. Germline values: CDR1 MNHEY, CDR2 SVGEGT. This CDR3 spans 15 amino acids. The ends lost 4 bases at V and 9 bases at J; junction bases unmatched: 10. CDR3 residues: CASSSTGTSIAEQFF. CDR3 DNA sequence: TGTGCCAGCAGTTCGACCGGGACTAGCATTGCTGAGCAGTTCTTC.

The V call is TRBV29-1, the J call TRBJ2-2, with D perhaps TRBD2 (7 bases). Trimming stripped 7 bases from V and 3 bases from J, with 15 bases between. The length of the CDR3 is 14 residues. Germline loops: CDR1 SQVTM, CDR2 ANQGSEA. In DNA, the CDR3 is TGCAGCGCCAATGGGGGGGCGGACACCGGGGAGCTGTTTTTT. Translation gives CSANGGADTGELFF.

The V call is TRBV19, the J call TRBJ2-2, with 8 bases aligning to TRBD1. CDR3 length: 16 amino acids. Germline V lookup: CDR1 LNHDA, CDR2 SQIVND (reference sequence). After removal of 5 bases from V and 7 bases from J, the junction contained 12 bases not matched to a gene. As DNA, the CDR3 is TGTGCCAGTAGTTCCCACAGGGGGACAACGAACGGGGAGCTGTTTTTT. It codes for CASSSHRGTTNGELFF. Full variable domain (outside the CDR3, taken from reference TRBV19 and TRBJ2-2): DGGITQSPKYLFRKEGQNVTLSCEQNLNHDAMYWYRQDPGQGLRLIYYSQIVNDFQKGDIAEGYSVSREKKESFPLTVTSAQKNPTAFYLCASSSHRGTTNGELFFGEGSRLTVL.

The CDR3, as DNA: TGTGCCAGCAGGGCTGTACGGACTAGCAGATACTACGAGCAGTACTTC. As protein: CASRAVRTSRYYEQYF. V gene TRBV11-2 combines with J gene TRBJ2-7, with 8 nucleotides matching TRBD2. Trimming took 6 bases from V and 3 from J; bases not matched to a gene: 13. This CDR3 comprises 16 residues. Per germline, CDR1 SGHAT and CDR2 FQNNGV.

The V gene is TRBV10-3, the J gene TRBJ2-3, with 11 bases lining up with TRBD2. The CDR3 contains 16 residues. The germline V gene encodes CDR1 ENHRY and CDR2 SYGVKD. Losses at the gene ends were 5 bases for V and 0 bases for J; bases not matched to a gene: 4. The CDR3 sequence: CAISPGLAVSTDTQYF. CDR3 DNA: TGTGCCATCAGTCCGGGACTAGCGGTAAGCACAGATACGCAGTATTTT.